The clone carrying this TCR beta chain has just a few counts. Antigen specificity is unknown. The record originates from a study of T-cell memory formation after mild COVID-19. Overall study context: TCR clusters largely stayed donor specific. Study observations and caveats: Within pre-infection memory, some responding clones were found, suggesting cross-reactive memory joined.

TCRdb re-derived calls from the 5' RACE reads in MiXCR, one entry per CDR3 protein. The data contain fewer than 250,000 distinct CDR3 sequences, around 30% of them seen just once; the ten biggest clones take up around 10%. V lost 1 base to trimming and J lost 7 bases, with 10 bases between them. This CDR3 has 13 residues. CDR1 SGHDN and CDR2 FVKESK come from the germline V gene. The receptor was derived from an adult woman who had mild COVID-19 (a few samples of this study predate the infection). Cell type and time point are not known. The chain has TRBV14 and TRBJ1-2; no clear D. The source material was PBMCs or a T cell subset sorted from them (not recorded which). DNA of the CDR3: TGTGCCAGCAGCCAAGGTGGTAACCCTGGCTACACCTTC. Amino acids: CASSQGGNPGYTF.